Below, 18 T cell receptor beta chains from the same sample are listed, as sequenced in a study of PD-1 blockade in mismatch repair-deficient tumors. TCRdb keeps only in-frame clones here, not all; method: immunoSEQ multiplex PCR. The profile shows tens of thousands of clones, 65% to 85% of them singletons. The sequences come from peripheral blood, collected 12 weeks after starting pembrolizumab. Receptors originate from an adult with mismatch repair-deficient cancer.

The chain couples TRBV6-5 to TRBJ1-1; D is unresolved. With 0 bases removed from V and 5 bases from J, the gap between germline ends came to 10 bases. Germline-derived CDR1 and CDR2 are MNHEY and SVGAGI. The CDR3 totals 14 residues. The CDR3 is CASSYSTGFTEAFF. The CDR3, as DNA: TGTGCCAGCAGTTACTCGACGGGTTTTACTGAAGCTTTCTTT.

The chain employs TRBV11-3 and TRBJ2-3; 8 bases align to TRBD2. The CDR3 is made up of 18 amino acids. The V segment lost 2 bases and the J segment 4 bases; nucleotides outside the gene matches: 14. Germline CDR1 reads SGHNT; CDR2 reads YENEEA. CDR3 in DNA: TGTGCCAGCAGCTTAACGAGATGGGAGCGGGAGACCCCAGATACGCAGTATTTT. This encodes CASSLTRWERETPDTQYF.

The chain carries TRBV5-1 and TRBJ1-1, with D perhaps matching TRBD1 (6 bases). V shed 4 bases and J shed 1 base, with 14 bases lying between them. The CDR3 is 15 amino acids. In germline, CDR1 is SGHRS, CDR2 YFSETQ. CDR3 in DNA: TGCGCCAGCAGCCAAGAGGGACATTCGAACACTGAAGCTTTCTTT. Translated: CASSQEGHSNTEAFF.

The chain combines TRBV14 with TRBJ2-7, with D tentatively TRBD2 (5 bases). Germline loops: CDR1 SGHDN, CDR2 FVKESK. V lost 2 bases, J lost 6 bases, and 14 bases lay in between. CDR3 length: 14 amino acids. CDR3 sequence (DNA): TGTGCCAGCAGCCAACTCGGGGTAGGAGGCGAGCAGTACTTC. Translation gives CASSQLGVGGEQYF.

The J gene is TRBJ2-1, the V gene TRBV7-8; D is uncertain. The length of the CDR3 is 13 residues. Germline-derived CDR1 and CDR2 are SGHVS and FQNEAQ. Trimming took off 0 bases at V and 10 bases at J, with 10 bases between the two ends. CDR3: CASSLAGRAEQFF. CDR3 in DNA: TGTGCCAGCAGCTTAGCGGGCCGGGCCGAGCAGTTCTTC.

This clone has a single count. V gene TRBV2 combines with J gene TRBJ2-2; D is unresolved. The CDR3 sequence is 13 residues long. With 7 bases removed from V and 0 bases from J, the gap between germline ends came to 6 bases. Looked up from germline, CDR1 is SNHLY and CDR2 is FYNNEI. The CDR3 nucleotides are TGTGCCAGCAAGCCTACGAACACCGGGGAGCTGTTTTTT. Its translation is CASKPTNTGELFF.

This clone appeared a few times. This chain joins TRBV2 and TRBJ1-4; 12 nucleotides agree with TRBD1. Germline trimming cut 6 bases from V and 8 bases from J; bases unmatched to any gene: 7. The CDR3 extends over 15 amino acids. CDR1 is SNHLY, CDR2 FYNNEI, per germline. CDR3 loop: CASRRGQGAEEKLFF. CDR3 nucleotides: TGTGCCAGCAGGAGGGGACAGGGGGCGGAAGAAAAACTGTTTTTT. Combining the CDR3 with reference TRBV2 and TRBJ1-4 gives the whole variable domain EPEVTQTPSHQVTQMGQEVILRCVPISNHLYFYWYRQILGQKVEFLVSFYNNEISEKSEIFDDQFSVERPDGSNFTLKIRSTKLEDSAMYFCASRRGQGAEEKLFFGSGTQLSVL.

The chain joins TRBV6-6 to TRBJ1-1; D is possibly TRBD1 (6 bases). V was shortened by 0 bases and J by 6 bases, with 11 bases between the two germline ends. CDR1 MNHNY and CDR2 SVGAGI come from the germline V gene (reference sequence). The CDR3 is 14 amino acids. This chain's CDR3 is CASSYSIGGPEAFF. The DNA of the CDR3 is TGTGCCAGCAGTTACTCGATAGGGGGGCCTGAAGCTTTCTTT.

V usage is TRBV11-3 and J usage is TRBJ2-1, with D tentatively TRBD1 (5 bases). The CDR3 has 15 amino acids. V gave up 2 bases and J gave up 2 bases, with 10 bases separating them. The V gene's germline CDR1 is SGHNT and CDR2 YENEEA. The CDR3 nucleotides read TGTGCCAGCAGCTTAAGGGGTCAGCCCTACAATGAGCAGTTCTTC. Translating it yields CASSLRGQPYNEQFF.

This chain uses TRBV6-6 with TRBJ1-1; D may be TRBD1 (5 bases). The V gene's germline CDR1 is MNHNY and CDR2 SVGAGI (reference sequence). This CDR3 has 13 amino acids. V lost 4 bases and J lost 5, with 11 bases in between. CDR3 sequence: CASSSQGNTEAFF. The CDR3, as DNA: TGTGCCAGCAGTTCCCAGGGAAATACTGAAGCTTTCTTT.

The V call is TRBV9, the J call TRBJ1-1; D may be TRBD1 (6 bases). V was clipped by 3 bases and J by 10 bases, with 19 bases between them. The CDR3 extends over 14 amino acids. Germline V CDR1 and CDR2: SGDLS, YYNGEE. The CDR3 loop is CASSAPLRGARAFF. DNA of the CDR3: TGTGCCAGCAGCGCGCCATTACGGGGGGCGCGAGCTTTCTTT.

The chain recombines TRBV5-1 with TRBJ2-3; no firm D call. The CDR3 loop spans 14 amino acids. Germline V lookup: CDR1 SGHRS, CDR2 YFSETQ. V dropped 4 bases and J dropped 5 bases, with 14 bases sitting between them. CDR3 sequence (DNA): TGCGCCAGCAGCCTGGAACGTTGGTTAGATACGCAGTATTTT. Translating gives CASSLERWLDTQYF.

The V call is TRBV27, the J call TRBJ2-7, with 12 nucleotides matching TRBD2. Germline CDR1 reads MNHEY; CDR2 reads SMNVEV (reference sequence). The CDR3 spans 16 residues. V was clipped by 5 bases and J by 4 bases; unmatched bases: 9. Written as DNA, the CDR3 is TGTGCCAGCAGTGAAACCCGGACTAGCGGGGAATACGAGCAGTACTTC. Translation: CASSETRTSGEYEQYF.

The CDR3: CASSLTGGGQPQHF. As DNA, the CDR3 is TGTGCCAGCAGTTTAACAGGGGGAGGTCAGCCCCAGCATTTT. The chain is built from TRBV6-1 and TRBJ1-5; 8 bases are shared with TRBD1. V was pared by 5 bases and J by 6 bases, with 6 bases of the junction left unmatched. In germline, CDR1 is MNHNS, CDR2 SASEGT. The CDR3 is 14 residues long.

This clone was found a few times. The chain recombines TRBV29-1 with TRBJ2-4, with 8 bases matching TRBD1. V lost 3 bases and J lost 0; bases outside the gene matches: 7. This CDR3 region has 16 residues. Germline V gives CDR1 SQVTM, CDR2 ANQGSEA. The CDR3 sequence: CSVEGGQGLAKNIQYF. Written as DNA, the CDR3 is TGCAGCGTTGAGGGTGGACAGGGCCTAGCCAAAAACATTCAGTACTTC. Drawing the rest from reference TRBV29-1 and TRBJ2-4, the complete variable domain is SAVISQKPSRDICQRGTSLTIQCQVDSQVTMMFWYRQQPGQSLTLIATANQGSEATYESGFVIDKFPISRPNLTFSTLTVSNMSPEDSSIYLCSVEGGQGLAKNIQYFGAGTRLSVL.

V gene TRBV9 combines with J gene TRBJ2-1; D gene unclear. CDR1 and CDR2 from the germline V gene are SGDLS and YYNGEE. V lost 4 bases, J lost 4 bases, and 6 bases lay in between. There are 12 residues in the CDR3. The CDR3 coding sequence is TGTGCCAGCAGCCCGGAGTACAATGAGCAGTTCTTC. This gives the protein CASSPEYNEQFF.

The chain joins TRBV7-5 to TRBJ1-5. TRBV7-5 is classified as a pseudogene. The CDR3 is 20 amino acids. The CDR3 nucleotides read TGTGCCAGAAGCTTAGAGTTATTGCAGTATAGTTTCACGAGCAATCAGCCCCAGCATTTT. Translation gives CARSLELLQYSFTSNQPQHF.

The chain recombines TRBV18 with TRBJ2-2, with D hard to call. Germline V CDR1 and CDR2: KGHSH, LQKENI. CDR3 length: 13 amino acids. The V and J ends lost 6 bases and 1 base respectively, with 6 bases between them. The CDR3 nucleotides read TGTGCCAGCTCCCGCGGGAACACCGGGGAGCTGTTTTTT. Translating it yields CASSRGNTGELFF.